In its sample, the clone carrying this T cell receptor beta chain was seen a few times. Its antigen is unidentified. This sample stems from a study of T cell repertoires in cytomegalovirus infection. In the study overall: Signatures in public TCR beta sequences pointed to both CMV infection and matching HLA type.

TCRdb re-called the reads with MiXCR, one entry per CDR3 protein. The sample records some 940,000 distinct CDR3 sequences, around 32% being singletons. Points from the study as a whole: The study identified carriers of CMV plus the relevant HLA from cumulative public TCR beta family frequency. In two of eight donors, the top clonotype was HLA-C-restricted CMV-specific.

Trimming pared 5 bases from V and 3 bases from J, leaving 10 bases between. The CDR3 consists of 13 residues. The V gene's germline CDR1 is MNHNY and CDR2 SVGAGI (reference sequence). The V gene is TRBV6-6, the J gene TRBJ2-5, with a possible D match to TRBD2 (6 bases). The sample in question was cultured CD8+ T cells from PBMCs, obtained from culture after CMV antigen stimulation. The clonotype originates from a human donor in good health (CMV status not recorded). Some clones in this sample may be carry-over from other donors' samples. The CDR3: CASSGREEETQYF. Here the CDR3 DNA reads TGTGCCAGCAGTGGCAGGGAGGAAGAGACCCAGTACTTC.